The 3 T cell receptor beta chains presented below share a single source sample, sequenced in a study of blood T cell repertoires in COVID-19. Only in-frame clones appear in the TCRdb table, and some are missing; sequencing was by immunoSEQ multiplex PCR. The top ten hold about 10% of the sample, which has tens of thousands of clones, more than 80% seen once. Sequenced sample: peripheral blood. Receptors were obtained from a man aged 55 to 70 with acute or convalescent COVID-19.

V and J are TRBV7-2 and TRBJ1-3, with D uncertain. Germline V gene sequence: CDR1 SGHTA, CDR2 FQGNSA. Trimming took 2 bases from V and 0 from J, leaving 14 bases between them. The CDR3 is made up of 17 amino acids. In DNA form, the CDR3 reads TGTGCCAGCAGCTTACGTCCAGGTGCGAACTCTGGAAACACCATATATTTT. It translates to CASSLRPGANSGNTIYF.

The V call is TRBV12-2, the J call TRBJ2-3; the table's D call, TRBD2, has no DNA check behind it. TRBV12-2 is given as a pseudogene. The CDR3 length is 15 residues. The DNA of the CDR3 is TGTGCAAGTCGCTTTAGCGGGGGGGCCACAGATACGCAGTATTTT. Protein product: CASRFSGGATDTQYF.

The rearrangement uses TRBV6-5 and TRBJ1-1; D gene ambiguous. CDR3 length equals 13 residues. From germline, CDR1 is MNHEY and CDR2 SVGAGI. V dropped 4 bases and J dropped 1 base, with 7 bases sitting between them. The CDR3: CASSWGANTEAFF. CDR3 coding DNA: TGTGCCAGCAGTTGGGGAGCGAACACTGAAGCTTTCTTT.